This T cell receptor beta chain appears in the sequencing data of a study of blood T cell repertoires in COVID-19. Study as a whole: Samples taken during acute and convalescent COVID-19 were collected in the United States, Italy and Spain.

Using immunoSEQ multiplex PCR, the repertoire was profiled, and TCRdb retains in-frame clones only, with some absent. The repertoire holds roughly 250,000 clones, with around nine tenths as singletons. CDR3 length: 14 amino acids. Germline V gives CDR1 KGHSH, CDR2 LQKENI. V was clipped by 2 bases and J by 6 bases; unmatched bases: 4. Sequenced: PBMCs or T cells enriched from blood (not recorded which). This sequence joins TRBV18 and TRBJ2-4; 7 bases fit TRBD1. The receptor's source is a woman in her forties or fifties who had recovered from COVID-19. Here the CDR3 reads CASSPDRAGNIQYF. The CDR3 DNA reads as TGTGCCAGCTCACCAGACAGGGCTGGAAACATTCAGTACTTC.